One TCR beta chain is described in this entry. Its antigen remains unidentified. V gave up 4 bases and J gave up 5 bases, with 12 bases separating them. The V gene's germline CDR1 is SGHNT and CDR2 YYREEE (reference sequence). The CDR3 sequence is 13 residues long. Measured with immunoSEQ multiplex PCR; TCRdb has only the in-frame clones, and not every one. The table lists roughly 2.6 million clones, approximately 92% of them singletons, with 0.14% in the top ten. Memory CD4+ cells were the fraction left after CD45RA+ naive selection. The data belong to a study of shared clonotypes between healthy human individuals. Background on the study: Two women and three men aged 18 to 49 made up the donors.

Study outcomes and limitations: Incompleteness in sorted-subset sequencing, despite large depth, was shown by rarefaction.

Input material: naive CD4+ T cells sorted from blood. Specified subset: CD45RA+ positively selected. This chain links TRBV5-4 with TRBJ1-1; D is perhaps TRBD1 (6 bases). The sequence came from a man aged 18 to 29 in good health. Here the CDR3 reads CASSRTEKTEAFF. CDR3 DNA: TGTGCCAGCAGCCGGACAGAAAAGACTGAAGCTTTCTTT. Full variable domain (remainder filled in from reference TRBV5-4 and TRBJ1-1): ETGVTQSPTHLIKTRGQQVTLRCSSQSGHNTVSWYQQALGQGPQFIFQYYREEENGRGNFPPRFSGLQFPNYSSELNVNALELDDSALYLCASSRTEKTEAFFGQGTRLTVV.